One and the same sample provided the 27 T cell receptor beta chains below, sequenced in a study of cytomegalovirus exposure and HLA in healthy donors. 13 Jbeta primers and 60 Vbeta primers were used for the PCR. This table comes from immunoSEQ multiplex PCR, and its TCRdb copy is limited to in-frame clones, with some not included. The sample carries approximately 120,000 clones, approximately 80% recorded once. The sequenced sample consisted of PBMCs. Every receptor here comes from a man aged 25 to 40 in good health and CMV-seropositive.

The chain employs TRBV4-1 and TRBJ1-1; D is perhaps TRBD1 (6 bases). CDR1 and CDR2 (germline): MGHRA, YSYEKL. The CDR3 covers 14 residues. Between the trimmed V and J ends, which lost 3 bases and 5 bases, there was a span of 13 bases. CDR3 loop: CASSHGTHGTEAFF. The CDR3 region has the DNA TGCGCCAGCAGCCACGGGACACACGGGACTGAAGCTTTCTTT.

The chain has TRBV5-1 and TRBJ1-1; 7 nucleotides match TRBD1. The CDR3 has 14 residues. Per germline, CDR1 SGHRS and CDR2 YFSETQ. The V segment lost 1 base and the J segment 1 base; nucleotides outside the gene matches: 1. CDR3 in amino acids: CASSLRTGNTEAFF. The CDR3 nucleotides read TGCGCCAGCAGCTTGAGGACAGGGAACACTGAAGCTTTCTTT.

The V and J genes are TRBV13 and TRBJ2-7, with D possibly being TRBD1 (6 bases). Per germline, CDR1 PRHDT and CDR2 FYEKMQ (reference sequence). CDR3 length: 14 residues. Trimming took 4 bases from V and 0 from J, leaving 10 bases between them. The CDR3 DNA reads as TGTGCCAGCAGCTCCCGGGACACCTCCTACGAGCAGTACTTC. Encoded protein: CASSSRDTSYEQYF. The full variable domain, rest sourced from reference TRBV13 and TRBJ2-7, is AAGVIQSPRHLIKEKRETATLKCYPIPRHDTVYWYQQGPGQDPQFLISFYEKMQSDKGSIPDRFSAQQFSDYHSELNMSSLELGDSALYFCASSSRDTSYEQYFGPGTRLTVT.

This rearrangement joins TRBV15 to TRBJ2-6, with 8 bases lining up with TRBD1. Looked up from germline, CDR1 is LNHNV and CDR2 is YYDKDF (reference sequence). The CDR3 contains 20 residues. V trimming: 7 bases; J trimming: 0 bases; junction bases outside the gene matches: 17. CDR3 sequence reads: CATTPARGRQIISGANVLTF. CDR3 in DNA: TGTGCCACCACCCCTGCCAGGGGGCGTCAGATAATCTCTGGGGCCAACGTCCTGACTTTC.

Only one count was recorded for this clone. The V and J genes are TRBV28 and TRBJ2-7, with TRBD1 identical over 9 bases. This CDR3 contains 13 residues. V trimming: 5 bases; J trimming: 6 bases; junction bases outside the gene matches: 5. The germline gives CDR1 MDHEN, CDR2 SYDVKM. For the CDR3, the DNA is TGTGCCAGCAGTCAAGGGACAGGGAGCGAGCAGTACTTC. Amino acids: CASSQGTGSEQYF. The full variable domain, rest sourced from reference TRBV28 and TRBJ2-7, is DVKVTQSSRYLVKRTGEKVFLECVQDMDHENMFWYRQDPGLGLRLIYFSYDVKMKEKGDIPEGYSVSREKKERFSLILESASTNQTSMYLCASSQGTGSEQYFGPGTRLTVT.

Points on this clone: The sample holds other DNA sequences that translate to the same CDR3. The chain recombines TRBV6-5 with TRBJ2-5, with a tentative D call TRBD1 (6 bases). The CDR3 is 14 amino acids. Germline V lookup: CDR1 MNHEY, CDR2 SVGAGI. V lost 0 bases, J lost 4 bases, and 9 bases lay in between. The CDR3 DNA sequence: TGTGCCAGCAGTTACTCTTCCAGGGGAGAGACCCAGTACTTC. Encoded protein: CASSYSSRGETQYF.

In the case of this clone: The junction differs from germline at one of its ends, possibly a read error. This chain joins TRBV7-9 and TRBJ1-1, with D possibly TRBD1 on 5 matching bases. Germline V gene lookup returns CDR1 SEHNR and CDR2 FQNEAQ (reference sequence). The CDR3 is 15 amino acids. The DNA for the CDR3 is TGTGCCAGCAGACCTTGGGAGGGGCTGAAGACTGAAGCTTTCTTT. Amino acids: CASRPWEGLKTEAFF. Together with reference TRBV7-9 and TRBJ1-1, the CDR3 gives the full variable domain: DTGVSQNPRHKITKRGQNVTFRCDPISEHNRLYWYRQTLGQGPEFLTYFQNEAQLEKSRLLSDRFSAERPKGSFSTLEIQRTEQGDSAMYLCASRPWEGLKTEAFFGQGTRLTVV.

This clone occurred a few times. The chain employs TRBV5-1 and TRBJ1-1; a weak D match, TRBD1 (5 bases). Trimming removed 4 bases from V and 5 bases from J, with 12 bases in between. The CDR3 has 13 amino acids. The germline gives CDR1 SGHRS, CDR2 YFSETQ. The CDR3 protein is CASSQGSGTEAFF. CDR3 bases: TGCGCCAGCAGCCAGGGATCCGGGACTGAAGCTTTCTTT.

The V and J genes are TRBV9 and TRBJ1-2; D possibly corresponds to TRBD1 (5 bases). This CDR3 has 13 residues. With 10 bases removed from V and 3 bases from J, the gap between germline ends came to 16 bases. CDR1 is SGDLS, CDR2 YYNGEE, per germline. CDR3 nucleotide sequence: TGTGCCGGGGGAGGAGGCGTCCACTATGGCTACACCTTC. Translation: CAGGGGVHYGYTF. The entire variable domain, with the rest obtained from reference TRBV9 and TRBJ1-2, is as follows: DSGVTQTPKHLITATGQRVTLRCSPRSGDLSVYWYQQSLDQGLQFLIQYYNGEERAKGNILERFSAQQFPDLHSELNLSSLELGDSALYFCAGGGGVHYGYTFGSGTRLTVV.

The chain uses TRBV11-3 and TRBJ2-1; 9 nucleotides align to TRBD1. Germline V CDR1 and CDR2: SGHNT, YENEEA. The junction had 4 bases not matched to a gene; V was cut back by 3 bases and J by 4 bases. This CDR3 is built from 15 residues. The CDR3: CASSFRQGEYNEQFF. The CDR3 coding sequence is TGTGCCAGCAGCTTCCGACAGGGGGAATACAATGAGCAGTTCTTC.

The rearrangement uses TRBV18 and TRBJ2-7; tentative D call: TRBD2 (7 bases). The germline V gene encodes CDR1 KGHSH and CDR2 LQKENI. Trimming shortened V by 0 bases and J by 6 bases, and 21 bases separated the two germline ends. The length of the CDR3 is 17 residues. In DNA form, the CDR3 reads TGTGCCAGCTCACCACCTTTAGGGGGGGCCGGAATGGGCGAGCAGTACTTC. Its protein product is CASSPPLGGAGMGEQYF.

The chain employs TRBV25-1 and TRBJ2-3; D uncertain. V shed 4 bases and J shed 0 bases, with 8 bases lying between them. The CDR3 loop spans 14 amino acids. The germline gives CDR1 MGHDK, CDR2 SYGVNS. CDR3 amino acids: CASSGGISTDTQYF. The CDR3 DNA follows: TGTGCCAGCAGTGGAGGTATCAGCACAGATACGCAGTATTTT.

The rearrangement uses TRBV11-2 and TRBJ1-2, with D possibly being TRBD1 (6 bases). The CDR3 covers 15 residues. The V end lost 2 bases, the J end lost 4 bases, and 14 bases lay between the germline ends. Germline V gives CDR1 SGHAT, CDR2 FQNNGV. The CDR3 is CASSLTDRGLYGYTF. The CDR3 DNA reads TGTGCCAGCAGCTTAACGGACAGAGGCCTCTATGGCTACACCTTC.

This chain links TRBV10-3 with TRBJ2-2; TRBD2 is a possible D gene (6 bases). V lost 7 bases and J lost 7, with 16 bases in between. The germline CDR1 and CDR2 sequences are ENHRY and SYGVKD. CDR3 length equals 14 residues. CDR3 DNA: TGTGCCATCAAGGGCGGGACGGCAGGCGGGGAGCTGTTTTTT. Residues: CAIKGGTAGGELFF.

The J gene is TRBJ1-1, the V gene TRBV5-1; 7 bases agree with TRBD1. CDR1 and CDR2 from the germline V gene are SGHRS and YFSETQ. This CDR3 has 15 residues. J gave up 0 bases and V 4 bases, and 6 bases lay outside the gene matches. The CDR3 reads CASSTLDRLNTEAFF. Here the CDR3 DNA reads TGCGCCAGCAGCACTTTGGACAGGCTGAACACTGAAGCTTTCTTT.

This clone was recorded a few times. The chain links TRBV7-9 to TRBJ2-4; no definite D call. This CDR3 is built from 15 residues. Per the germline V gene, CDR1 is SEHNR and CDR2 is FQNEAQ (reference sequence). Between the trimmed V and J ends, which lost 1 base and 5 bases, there was a span of 12 bases. The CDR3 DNA follows: TGTGCCAGCAGCTTAGAGTTAGGAGACCAAAACATTCAGTACTTC. Protein: CASSLELGDQNIQYF.

The chain carries TRBV9 and TRBJ2-5, with a tentative D call TRBD2 (6 bases). The CDR3 is made up of 15 amino acids. Looked up from germline, CDR1 is SGDLS and CDR2 is YYNGEE. Trimming stripped 0 bases from V and 3 bases from J, with 12 bases between. The CDR3 coding sequence is TGTGCCAGCAGCGTAGGGAACGGCGGGAAAGAGACCCAGTACTTC. This codes for CASSVGNGGKETQYF. Full variable domain (rest looked up from reference TRBV9 and TRBJ2-5): DSGVTQTPKHLITATGQRVTLRCSPRSGDLSVYWYQQSLDQGLQFLIQYYNGEERAKGNILERFSAQQFPDLHSELNLSSLELGDSALYFCASSVGNGGKETQYFGPGTRLLVL.

This clone has only a few counts. The gene calls are TRBV21-1 and TRBJ1-2. TRBV21-1 is tagged as a pseudogene. The CDR3 extends over 13 amino acids. This CDR3 reads CASIRTAGGGYTF. CDR3 bases: TGTGCCAGCATCCGGACAGCGGGAGGGGGCTACACCTTC.

This chain connects TRBV14 to TRBJ2-1, with 13 bases fitting TRBD2. Germline V gene sequence: CDR1 SGHDN, CDR2 FVKESK. V shed 2 bases, J shed 7 bases, and the junction held 5 bases outside the gene matches. This CDR3 has 16 residues. The CDR3 DNA sequence: TGTGCCAGCAGCCAAACCGGGACTAGCGGGAAGAATGAGCAGTTCTTC. Its translation is CASSQTGTSGKNEQFF.

V usage is TRBV7-3 and J usage is TRBJ2-5; no firm D call. Germline V CDR1 and CDR2: SGHTA, FQGTGA. V shed 8 bases and J shed 1 base, with 17 bases lying between them. This CDR3 is 15 amino acids long. For the CDR3, the DNA is TGTGCCAGCTCCCCCCATGGGCAGGTCCAAGAGACCCAGTACTTC. It specifies CASSPHGQVQETQYF.

The chain joins TRBV19 to TRBJ2-1, with TRBD2 matching 9 bases. The CDR3 is made up of 17 amino acids. V shed 4 bases and J 8 bases; nucleotides not matched to a gene: 15. From germline, CDR1 is LNHDA and CDR2 SQIVND (reference sequence). Here the CDR3 reads CASSTLLGSGSADEQFF. The CDR3 DNA follows: TGTGCCAGTAGTACTCTCTTAGGTAGCGGGAGTGCGGATGAGCAGTTCTTC.

This sequence joins TRBV20-1 and TRBJ1-2; D ambiguous. Germline V gene data show CDR1 as DFQATT and CDR2 as SNEGSKA (reference sequence). The CDR3 contains 11 residues. With 6 bases removed from V and 3 bases from J, the gap between germline ends came to 8 bases. CDR3 in amino acids: CSAAVHYGYTF. The CDR3 DNA follows: TGCAGTGCCGCGGTGCACTATGGCTACACCTTC.

This clone was detected a few times. V is TRBV30 and J is TRBJ2-7, with D possibly being TRBD2 (5 bases). Trimming left V 0 bases short and J 0 bases short, with 18 bases between. CDR3 length equals 17 residues. Germline values: CDR1 GTSNPN, CDR2 SVGIG (reference sequence). The CDR3 sequence: CAWSVLKGRGSSYEQYF. The CDR3 DNA reads as TGTGCCTGGAGTGTACTTAAAGGTCGGGGTAGCTCCTACGAGCAGTACTTC.

This sequence joins TRBV27 and TRBJ2-7, with D maybe TRBD1 (6 bases). Germline CDR1 is MNHEY and CDR2 is SMNVEV (reference sequence). V lost 5 bases, J lost 1 base, and 12 bases lay in between. The CDR3 consists of 14 residues. The CDR3 DNA follows: TGTGCCAGCAGTCCCCGACAGGAATCCTACGAGCAGTACTTC. Translation: CASSPRQESYEQYF.

The chain employs TRBV4-1 and TRBJ2-3, with D tentatively TRBD2 (6 bases). The CDR3 extends over 16 amino acids. The germline V and J ends were trimmed by 0 bases and 5 bases, with 15 bases remaining between them. The germline CDR1 and CDR2 sequences are MGHRA and YSYEKL. CDR3 DNA sequence: TGCGCCAGCAGCCAAGAAGGGTCTAGCGCCAAAGATACGCAGTATTTT. This gives the protein CASSQEGSSAKDTQYF.

The chain couples TRBV6-5 to TRBJ2-7; TRBD1 matches 8 bases. Germline assignment: CDR1 MNHEY and CDR2 SVGAGI. With V trimmed by 0 bases and J by 7 bases, 11 bases remained unmatched. The CDR3 loop spans 16 amino acids. CDR3 sequence (DNA): TGTGCCAGCAGTTACTCCGATGGCGGACAGGGACGGGAGCAGTACTTC. This codes for CASSYSDGGQGREQYF.

The chain couples TRBV30 to TRBJ2-5, with a weak D call TRBD2 (5 bases). V was shortened by 3 bases and J by 9 bases, with 14 bases between the two germline ends. The CDR3 loop spans 12 amino acids. Per germline, CDR1 GTSNPN and CDR2 SVGIG (reference sequence). The CDR3 region is CAWRDSSRSQYF. CDR3 nucleotides: TGTGCCTGGAGGGACTCCTCTAGGTCCCAGTACTTC.